This T cell receptor beta chain was found in a study of technical replicates of blood from several donors. V lost 1 base, J lost 6 bases, and 12 bases lay in between. The CDR3 consists of 14 residues. Germline-derived CDR1 and CDR2 are KGHSH and LQKENI. Sequencing used immunoSEQ multiplex PCR; TCRdb keeps in-frame clones, though not all of them. In the table there are tens of thousands of clones, 95% to 99% of which are singletons. This sequence joins TRBV18 and TRBJ1-2, with D perhaps matching TRBD1 (5 bases). Sample: T cells isolated from PBMCs. The clonotype originates from a human donor in good health. The CDR3: CASSPRLTEDGYTF. The CDR3 DNA is TGTGCCAGCTCACCACGGTTGACAGAGGATGGCTACACCTTC.